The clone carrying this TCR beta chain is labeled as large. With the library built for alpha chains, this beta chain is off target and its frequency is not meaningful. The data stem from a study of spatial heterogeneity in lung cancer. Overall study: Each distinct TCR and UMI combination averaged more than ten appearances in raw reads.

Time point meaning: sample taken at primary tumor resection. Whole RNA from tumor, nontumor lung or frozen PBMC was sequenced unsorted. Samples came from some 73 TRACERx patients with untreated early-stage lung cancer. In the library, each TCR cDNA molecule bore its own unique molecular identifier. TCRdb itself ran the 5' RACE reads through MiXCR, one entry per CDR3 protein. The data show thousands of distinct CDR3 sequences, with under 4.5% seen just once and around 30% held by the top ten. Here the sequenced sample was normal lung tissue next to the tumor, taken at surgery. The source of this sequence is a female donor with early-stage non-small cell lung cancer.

The CDR3 spells CASSLNTANTGELFF. The CDR3 DNA reads as TGTGCCAGCAGTTTGAACACGGCGAACACCGGGGAGCTGTTTTTT. This chain joins TRBV28 and TRBJ2-2; D gene unclear. The CDR3 totals 15 residues. Trimming took off 3 bases at V and 0 bases at J, with 8 bases between the two ends. Germline CDR1 is MDHEN and CDR2 is SYDVKM.